The 14 T cell receptor beta chains below come from one sample, sequenced in a study of CD8+ T cells in alopecia areata. Sample treatment: oral pan-JAK inhibitor, 5-10 mg twice daily. Extraction and reverse transcription of RNA yielded cDNA as the sequencing template. Profiled with immunoSEQ multiplex PCR; TCRdb holds only in-frame clones, not every one. The sample records some 150,000 clones, about 86% being singletons. Source: CD8+ T cells sorted from blood, taken at week 4, from a patient treated with tofacitinib. The receptors were sampled from a human donor with alopecia areata.

CDR3 bases: TGCGCCAGCGCGGAGATGTCGGACATGATTAGCGGGGAGCTGTTTTTT. This translates into CASAEMSDMISGELFF. V gene TRBV5-1 combines with J gene TRBJ2-2; D might be TRBD1 (5 bases). V was trimmed by 7 bases and J by 7 bases, leaving 23 bases between them. CDR3 size: 16 residues. The germline CDR1 and CDR2 sequences are SGHRS and YFSETQ.

V is TRBV27 and J is TRBJ2-6, with D possibly being TRBD1 (5 bases). This CDR3 region has 18 residues. V lost 5 bases, J lost 4 bases, and 21 bases lay in between. The V gene's germline CDR1 is MNHEY and CDR2 SMNVEV (reference sequence). The chain's CDR3 is CASSKILPTGIGANVLTF. For the CDR3, the DNA is TGTGCCAGCAGTAAGATCCTCCCCACAGGAATCGGGGCCAACGTCCTGACTTTC.

The V gene is TRBV27, the J gene TRBJ2-1; D unresolved. Trimming stripped 3 bases from V and 13 bases from J, with 13 bases between. Germline V CDR1 and CDR2: MNHEY, SMNVEV (reference sequence). This CDR3 has 12 residues. Here the CDR3 reads CASSLYGFGQFF. For the CDR3, the DNA is TGTGCCAGCAGTTTGTATGGATTTGGACAGTTCTTC.

The chain recombines TRBV6-5 with TRBJ1-1; no firm D call. In germline, CDR1 is MNHEY, CDR2 SVGAGI. The CDR3 has 14 amino acids. The V end lost 0 bases, the J end lost 1 base, and 6 bases lay between the germline ends. As DNA, the CDR3 is TGTGCCAGCAGTTACTCGACCGGGAACACTGAAGCTTTCTTT. Translating gives CASSYSTGNTEAFF.

The DNA for the CDR3 is TGCAGCGTTGGCCAGCGGGGGGGAAGCACAGATACGCAGTATTTT. Amino acid sequence: CSVGQRGGSTDTQYF. The chain couples TRBV29-1 to TRBJ2-3; 10 bases are a match to TRBD2. With V trimmed by 4 bases and J by 0 bases, 4 bases remained unmatched. The germline V gene has CDR1 SQVTM and CDR2 ANQGSEA. CDR3 length: 15 amino acids.

The chain couples TRBV2 to TRBJ2-2, with D perhaps TRBD1 or TRBD2 (5 bases each). CDR3 length: 15 amino acids. V was shortened by 0 bases and J by 4 bases, with 9 bases between the two germline ends. Germline V gives CDR1 SNHLY, CDR2 FYNNEI. CDR3 sequence (DNA): TGTGCCAGCAGTGAAGCGCCTGGGGGCACCGGGGAGCTGTTTTTT. Protein sequence: CASSEAPGGTGELFF.

The chain is built from TRBV29-1 and TRBJ2-1; 10 bases are a match to TRBD2. This CDR3 spans 14 amino acids. The germline CDR1 and CDR2 sequences are SQVTM and ANQGSEA. Trimming at V came to 3 bases and at J to 5 bases, leaving 4 bases not matched to a gene. CDR3 coding DNA: TGCAGCGTTGATGAGCGGGGGGGCAACAATGAGCAGTTCTTC. Translated, it gives CSVDERGGNNEQFF.

The rearrangement joins TRBV10-3 to TRBJ2-1; maybe TRBD1 (6 bases). This CDR3 contains 14 residues. V lost 0 bases and J 7 bases, leaving 10 bases between the germline ends. CDR1 and CDR2 (germline): ENHRY, SYGVKD. CDR3 nucleotides: TGTGCCATCAGTGAGTCGGGGGACAAAAATGAGCAGTTCTTC. Amino acid sequence: CAISESGDKNEQFF.

V is TRBV5-4 and J is TRBJ2-1; 7 bases are shared with TRBD2. With 5 bases clipped from V and 9 bases from J, the junction kept 5 bases outside the gene matches. This CDR3 spans 12 amino acids. Per the germline V gene, CDR1 is SGHNT and CDR2 is YYREEE (reference sequence). The CDR3 loop reads CASSIWGGEQFF. CDR3 bases: TGTGCCAGCAGTATCTGGGGGGGTGAGCAGTTCTTC.

This clone has only one observation. The chain carries TRBV19 and TRBJ1-5; D may be TRBD1 (6 bases). This CDR3 is built from 14 residues. In germline, CDR1 is LNHDA, CDR2 SQIVND (reference sequence). Trimming removed 3 bases from V and 6 bases from J, with 12 bases in between. In nucleotides, the CDR3 is TGTGCCAGTAGTATTAGTAGGGGGGGTCAGCCCCAGCATTTT. Protein: CASSISRGGQPQHF.

By share of the sample, this clone is medium-sized. The gene calls are TRBV7-9 and TRBJ2-3; D unclear. The length of the CDR3 is 14 residues. V shed 4 bases and J shed 2 bases, with 10 bases lying between them. Germline values: CDR1 SEHNR, CDR2 FQNEAQ (reference sequence). The DNA of the CDR3 is TGTGCCAGCAGCTCAGAGACTTTCACAGATACGCAGTATTTT. As protein: CASSSETFTDTQYF.

The gene calls are TRBV6-6 and TRBJ2-2, with D maybe TRBD1 (5 bases). This CDR3 spans 15 amino acids. Germline values: CDR1 MNHNY, CDR2 SVGAGI (reference sequence). V lost 11 bases, J lost 1 base, and 17 bases lay in between. The CDR3 DNA is TGTGCCGGCTCCTGGGGCACCGGGAACACCGGGGAGCTGTTTTTT. It translates to CAGSWGTGNTGELFF.

This clone turned up a few times. The chain recombines TRBV7-9 with TRBJ2-1, with TRBD1 matching 9 bases. The CDR3 loop spans 14 amino acids. CDR1 is SEHNR and CDR2 is FQNEAQ in the germline V gene (reference sequence). V shed 5 bases and J 8 bases; nucleotides not matched to a gene: 7. CDR3 in amino acids: CASSDSRTGDEQFF. CDR3 DNA: TGTGCCAGCAGCGACAGCCGGACAGGGGATGAGCAGTTCTTC.

This chain uses TRBV29-1 with TRBJ2-7; D uncertain. Germline values: CDR1 SQVTM, CDR2 ANQGSEA. The CDR3 loop spans 10 amino acids. V lost 5 bases, J lost 5 bases, and 7 bases lay in between. Here the CDR3 reads CSVSMDEQYF. Written as DNA, the CDR3 is TGCAGCGTTTCGATGGACGAGCAGTACTTC.